This TCR beta chain comes out of a study of glioma-infiltrating T cells. Findings of the study overall: Non-neoplastic patients had below-expected tissue-blood divergence, while all gliomas exceeded expectation.

Amplification of TCR alpha and beta CDR3 regions from RNA used iRepertoire nested multiplex PCR. Via MiXCR, TCRdb re-called the multiplex PCR reads, giving one row per CDR3 protein. The sample lists 170,000 or so distinct CDR3 sequences, around 40% occurring once. This CDR3 has 14 residues. Germline assignment: CDR1 MNHNS and CDR2 SASEGT. In regard to this clonotype: Its antigen is not identified. Germline and junction disagree at one end, which may indicate a read error.

The chain is built from TRBV6-1 and TRBJ2-2, with D uncertain. The specimen sequenced was glioma tissue, nonneoplastic brain tissue, or PBMCs (not recorded which). This clonotype originated in a human donor with low-grade glioma or glioblastoma, undergoing nonglioma brain surgery, or in good health (not recorded which). For the CDR3, the DNA is TGTGCCAGCAGTGTTATAATCAACACCGTGGAGCTGTTTTTT. As protein: CASSVIINTVELFF.